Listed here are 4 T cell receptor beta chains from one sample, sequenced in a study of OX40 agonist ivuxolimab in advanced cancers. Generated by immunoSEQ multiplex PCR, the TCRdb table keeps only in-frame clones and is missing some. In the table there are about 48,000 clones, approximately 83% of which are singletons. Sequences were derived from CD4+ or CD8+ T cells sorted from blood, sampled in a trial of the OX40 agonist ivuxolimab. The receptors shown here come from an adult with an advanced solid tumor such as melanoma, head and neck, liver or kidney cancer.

DNA of the CDR3: TGTGCCAGCGGACAGGGCTACGAGCAGTACTTC. It is translated as CASGQGYEQYF. The chain employs TRBV6-6 and TRBJ2-7; TRBD1 agrees at 8 bases. J lost 3 bases, V lost 8 bases, and 0 bases had no gene match. The CDR3 loop spans 11 amino acids. Germline V lookup: CDR1 MNHNY, CDR2 SVGAGI (reference sequence).

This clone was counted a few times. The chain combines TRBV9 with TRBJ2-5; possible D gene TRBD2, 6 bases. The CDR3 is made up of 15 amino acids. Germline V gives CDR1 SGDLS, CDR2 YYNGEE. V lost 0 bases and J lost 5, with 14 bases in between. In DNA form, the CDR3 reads TGTGCCAGCAGCGTAGGAGTCGGGGGTCGGGAGACCCAGTACTTC. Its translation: CASSVGVGGRETQYF.

DNA for the CDR3: TGTGCCAGCTCACCCTGGAAGAGACAGGGGGCCTACGAGCAGTACTTC. Its translation is CASSPWKRQGAYEQYF. The rearrangement links TRBV6-6 to TRBJ2-7, with 9 bases identical to TRBD1. The germline V gene encodes CDR1 MNHNY and CDR2 SVGAGI (reference sequence). Trimming removed 8 bases from V and 2 bases from J; junction bases left unmatched: 13. This CDR3 has 16 residues.

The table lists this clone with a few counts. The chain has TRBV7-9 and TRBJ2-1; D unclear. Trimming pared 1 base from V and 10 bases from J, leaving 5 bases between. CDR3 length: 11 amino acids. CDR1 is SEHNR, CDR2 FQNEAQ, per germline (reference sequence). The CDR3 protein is CASSLVLEQFF. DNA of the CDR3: TGTGCCAGCAGCTTAGTCCTGGAGCAGTTCTTC.